These 8 T cell receptor beta chains came from one sample sequenced in a study of shared clonotypes between healthy human individuals. Only in-frame clones appear in the TCRdb table, and some are missing; sequencing was by immunoSEQ multiplex PCR. This table holds 900,000 to 1,200,000 clones, about four fifths found once. What was sequenced was memory CD4+ T cells from PBMCs. Subset specified: CD45RA-negative fraction. The receptor set was obtained from a man between 18 and 35 years old in good health. Some clones in this sample may be carry-over from other donors' samples.

In regard to this clone: A much larger clone differs by one base, so this may be a read error. The chain combines TRBV14 with TRBJ2-1, with 12 bases lining up with TRBD2. V trimming: 4 bases; J trimming: 2 bases; junction bases outside the gene matches: 0. Germline V lookup: CDR1 SGHDN, CDR2 FVKESK. This CDR3 is built from 15 residues. As DNA, the CDR3 is TGTGCCAGCAGCCGGACTAGCGGGACCTACAATGAGCAGTTCTTC. Protein: CASSRTSGTYNEQFF. The entire variable domain, with the rest obtained from reference TRBV14 and TRBJ2-1, is as follows: EAGVTQFPSHSVIEKGQTVTLRCDPISGHDNLYWYRRVMGKEIKFLLHFVKESKQDESGMPNNRFLAERTGGTYSTLKVQPAELEDSGVYFCASSRTSGTYNEQFFGPGTRLTVL.

About this clone: This sample also contains other DNA sequences that code for the same CDR3. The chain is built from TRBV9 and TRBJ2-3; no reliable D call. Germline V gene sequence: CDR1 SGDLS, CDR2 YYNGEE. V lost 2 bases and J 0 bases, leaving 10 bases between the germline ends. CDR3 length: 15 residues. The CDR3 is CASSVTSASTDTQYF. The CDR3, as DNA: TGTGCCAGCAGCGTCACATCGGCTAGCACAGATACGCAGTATTTT.

To note about this clone: A much larger clone is a single base away; this may be a read error. Other DNA variants within this sample encode the same CDR3. The chain carries TRBV7-9 and TRBJ1-2; D is uncertain. V lost 2 bases to trimming and J lost 8 bases, with 9 bases between them. Germline V gene sequence: CDR1 SEHNR, CDR2 FQNEAQ (reference sequence). The CDR3 has 12 amino acids. CDR3 bases: TGTGCCAGCAGCTTAAACACCAACGGCTACACCTTC. Translating gives CASSLNTNGYTF.

The rearrangement links TRBV7-9 to TRBJ1-1; D gene ambiguous. Trimming took off 1 base at V and 1 base at J, with 13 bases between the two ends. The CDR3 loop spans 16 amino acids. The V gene's germline CDR1 is SEHNR and CDR2 FQNEAQ (reference sequence). DNA of the CDR3: TGTGCCAGCAGCTTAGTTGCCCCTGGCCAGAACACTGAAGCTTTCTTT. Encoded protein: CASSLVAPGQNTEAFF.

The rearrangement links TRBV5-4 to TRBJ2-7; D might be TRBD2 (5 bases). The germline CDR1 and CDR2 sequences are SGHNT and YYREEE (reference sequence). The CDR3 is made up of 14 amino acids. Between the trimmed V and J ends, which lost 4 bases and 6 bases, there was a span of 17 bases. The CDR3 region is CASSRTLTTGEQYF. The DNA of the CDR3 is TGTGCCAGCAGCCGGACTCTGACTACGGGCGAGCAGTACTTC.

Regarding this clone: This clone may be a read error of a much larger clone one base away. The chain employs TRBV7-9 and TRBJ1-5; D unclear. Germline V gene data show CDR1 as SEHNR and CDR2 as FQNEAQ (reference sequence). The CDR3 covers 12 residues. Trimming cost V 1 base and J 6 bases, with 4 bases left between them. CDR3 sequence: CASSLDSQPQHF. The DNA of the CDR3 is TGTGCCAGCAGCTTAGACAGTCAGCCCCAGCATTTT.

The chain employs TRBV2 and TRBJ2-5; D assignment may be TRBD1 or TRBD2 (5 bases each). Trimming pared 8 bases from V and 0 bases from J, leaving 7 bases between. The CDR3 is made up of 12 amino acids. Germline V gene lookup returns CDR1 SNHLY and CDR2 FYNNEI. The CDR3 DNA is TGTGCCAGCGGGACCCACCAAGAGACCCAGTACTTC. It codes for CASGTHQETQYF.

V is TRBV18 and J is TRBJ1-2; the D is unclear. Germline CDR1 is KGHSH and CDR2 is LQKENI. There are 16 residues in the CDR3. V lost 0 bases to trimming and J lost 6 bases, with 17 bases between them. CDR3: CASSPPFPGSQHGYTF. As DNA, the CDR3 is TGTGCCAGCTCACCACCGTTTCCAGGTTCCCAGCATGGCTACACCTTC.